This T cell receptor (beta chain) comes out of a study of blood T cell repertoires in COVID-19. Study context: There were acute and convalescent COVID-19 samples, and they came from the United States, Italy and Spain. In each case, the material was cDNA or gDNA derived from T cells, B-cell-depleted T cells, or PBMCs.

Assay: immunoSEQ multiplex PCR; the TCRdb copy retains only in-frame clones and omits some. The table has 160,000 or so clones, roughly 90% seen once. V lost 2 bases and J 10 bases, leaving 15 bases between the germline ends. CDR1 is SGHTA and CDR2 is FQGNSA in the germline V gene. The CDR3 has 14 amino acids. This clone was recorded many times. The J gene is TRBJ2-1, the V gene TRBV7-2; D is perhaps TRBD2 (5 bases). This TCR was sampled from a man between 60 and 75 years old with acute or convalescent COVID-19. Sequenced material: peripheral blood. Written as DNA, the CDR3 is TGTGCCAGCAGCTTATCTCGACCCTCGGGGGAGCAGTTCTTC. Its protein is CASSLSRPSGEQFF. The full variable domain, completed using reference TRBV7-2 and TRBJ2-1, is GAGVSQSPSNKVTEKGKDVELRCDPISGHTALYWYRQSLGQGLEFLIYFQGNSAPDKSGLPSDRFSAERTGGSVSTLTIQRTQQEDSAVYLCASSLSRPSGEQFFGPGTRLTVL.